This T cell receptor (beta chain) was sequenced in a study of blood T cell repertoires in COVID-19. As for the study in general: Acute and convalescent COVID-19 samples came from the United States, Italy and Spain. PBMCs, B-cell-depleted T cells, or T cells were the source of the cDNA or gDNA that made up the material.

Original processing methods: Amplification of reference gene primers was used by the study to estimate nucleated cell counts. Only in-frame clones appear in the TCRdb table, and some are missing; sequencing was by immunoSEQ multiplex PCR. V, J and clone size are taken as reported in that table, and D and trimming were inferred from the DNA itself. The data show roughly 250,000 clones, approximately 79% seen once. Sequencing was carried out using peripheral blood. The sequence derives from a woman in her thirties or forties with active or convalescent COVID-19.

The CDR3 DNA sequence: TGTGCCAGCAGCCCCGGACGGGCAAGGGGTGGAAACACCATATATTTT. It encodes CASSPGRARGGNTIYF. V usage is TRBV7-9 and J usage is TRBJ1-3; D is perhaps TRBD1 (5 bases). CDR1 and CDR2 from the germline V gene are SEHNR and FQNEAQ (reference sequence). The V and J ends lost 5 bases and 3 bases respectively, with 17 bases between them. The CDR3 has 16 residues.